The source of this T cell receptor beta chain is a study of cytomegalovirus exposure and HLA in healthy donors. Vbeta (60) and Jbeta (13) primers were used in the PCR. TCRdb's table, derived via immunoSEQ multiplex PCR, lists solely in-frame clones and lacks some. The sample has about 190,000 clones; roughly 90% are singletons. Germline CDR1 and CDR2: SGHVS and FQNEAQ. CDR3 size: 12 residues. The ends were cut back, 5 bases at V and 5 bases at J, with 10 bases in the middle. This clone was detected once. No antigen is known for it. Whole-study findings and limits: The authors later found most CMV-associated TCR beta chains appeared HLA-restricted.

Source material: PBMCs. This TCR derives from a boy aged 2 to 10 in good health and CMV-seronegative. V and J are TRBV7-8 and TRBJ2-7; TRBD2 is a possible D gene (6 bases). The CDR3 sequence is CASSGRDHEQYF. In DNA, the CDR3 is TGTGCCAGCAGCGGGCGGGACCACGAGCAGTACTTC.